These 28 T cell receptor beta chains came from one sample sequenced in a study of shared clonotypes between healthy human individuals. Repertoires were generated with immunoSEQ multiplex PCR, while TCRdb's copy carries only in-frame clones and drops some. The sample has approximately 700,000 clones; 55% to 85% are singletons. Specimen: memory CD4+ T cells sorted from blood. Subset indicated: CD45RA-negative fraction. Receptors originate from a woman between 25 and 40 years old in good health.

The chain combines TRBV30 with TRBJ2-1, with D hard to call. The germline V gene encodes CDR1 GTSNPN and CDR2 SVGIG (reference sequence). The CDR3 loop spans 9 amino acids. Deletions cut 5 bases from V and 6 bases from J, with 2 bases between. CDR3 residues: CAWPNEQFF. Written as DNA, the CDR3 is TGTGCCTGGCCCAATGAGCAGTTCTTC.

The chain uses TRBV27 and TRBJ2-5, with 16 bases identical to TRBD2. The CDR3 sequence is 18 residues long. Germline V gives CDR1 MNHEY, CDR2 SMNVEV (reference sequence). V was pared by 5 bases and J by 5 bases, with 11 bases of the junction left unmatched. CDR3 DNA sequence: TGTGCCAGCAGTAAGGTGGGACTAGCGGGAGGGAACCGTGAGACCCAGTACTTC. Translated: CASSKVGLAGGNRETQYF.

J is TRBJ2-7 and V is TRBV28; D is unresolved. CDR3 length: 13 residues. Germline CDR1 MDHEN, CDR2 SYDVKM. The V gene lost 3 bases and the J gene lost 3 bases, with 9 bases spanning the gap. The CDR3 DNA reads TGTGCCAGCAGTTTGGGCAGTCGCTACGAGCAGTACTTC. Translation gives CASSLGSRYEQYF.

The V and J genes are TRBV19 and TRBJ2-5; the D gene is possibly TRBD2 (5 bases). In germline, CDR1 is LNHDA, CDR2 SQIVND (reference sequence). V lost 3 bases and J lost 3, with 14 bases in between. The CDR3 has 15 residues. CDR3 region: CASSIIGIGEETQYF. CDR3 nucleotide sequence: TGTGCCAGTAGTATTATCGGCATCGGGGAAGAGACCCAGTACTTC.

This clone was seen a handful of times. The chain is built from TRBV19 and TRBJ1-1; a possible D gene is TRBD1 (5 bases). V lost 7 bases to trimming and J lost 6 bases, with 15 bases between them. Germline-derived CDR1 and CDR2 are LNHDA and SQIVND (reference sequence). The CDR3 totals 13 residues. CDR3: CASNSRRGAEAFF. CDR3 bases: TGTGCCAGTAACAGCCGCCGGGGGGCTGAAGCTTTCTTT.

The CDR3 DNA reads TGTGCCAGCAGTTTATGGCGCACAGATACGCAGTATTTT. Amino acid sequence: CASSLWRTDTQYF. J is TRBJ2-3 and V is TRBV27; D is ambiguous. The CDR3 has 13 amino acids. Trimming shortened V by 1 base and J by 1 base, and 3 bases separated the two germline ends. Germline CDR1 MNHEY, CDR2 SMNVEV (reference sequence).

The V and J genes are TRBV19 and TRBJ2-7; D ambiguous. The germline gives CDR1 LNHDA, CDR2 SQIVND (reference sequence). The CDR3 sequence is 14 residues long. The germline V and J ends were trimmed by 3 bases and 3 bases, with 12 bases remaining between them. The chain's CDR3 is CASSITEKVYEQYF. The CDR3 nucleotides are TGTGCCAGTAGTATCACGGAAAAAGTCTACGAGCAGTACTTC. Complete variable domain (other parts from reference TRBV19 and TRBJ2-7): DGGITQSPKYLFRKEGQNVTLSCEQNLNHDAMYWYRQDPGQGLRLIYYSQIVNDFQKGDIAEGYSVSREKKESFPLTVTSAQKNPTAFYLCASSITEKVYEQYFGPGTRLTVT.

This rearrangement joins TRBV6-1 to TRBJ2-7, with 8 bases that match TRBD2. This CDR3 is built from 15 residues. Unmatched junction bases numbered 8, after V lost 2 bases and J lost 5 bases. Germline CDR1 is MNHNS and CDR2 is SASEGT. The CDR3 DNA follows: TGTGCCAGCAGTGAACTGCCGGGAGGGCCGAACGAGCAGTACTTC. Encoded protein: CASSELPGGPNEQYF.

J is TRBJ2-1 and V is TRBV2; maybe TRBD1 (5 bases). Trimming took off 9 bases at V and 9 bases at J, with 18 bases between the two ends. The CDR3 has 13 amino acids. Germline V gene lookup returns CDR1 SNHLY and CDR2 FYNNEI. Here the CDR3 reads CASKVDTTGEQFF. The CDR3, as DNA: TGTGCCAGTAAAGTGGATACTACAGGTGAGCAGTTCTTC.

The chain has TRBV11-2 and TRBJ1-1; 8 nucleotides line up with TRBD1. V shed 4 bases, J shed 0 bases, and the junction held 7 bases outside the gene matches. In germline, CDR1 is SGHAT, CDR2 FQNNGV. The CDR3 contains 16 residues. The CDR3 here is CASSSRTGFMNTEAFF. CDR3 nucleotide sequence: TGTGCCAGCAGCTCGCGGACAGGGTTTATGAACACTGAAGCTTTCTTT.

The rearrangement uses TRBV7-9 and TRBJ1-1, with TRBD1 identical over 10 bases. This CDR3 is built from 14 residues. The V segment lost 3 bases and the J segment 7 bases; nucleotides outside the gene matches: 5. CDR1 is SEHNR and CDR2 is FQNEAQ in the germline V gene (reference sequence). CDR3 DNA sequence: TGTGCCAGCAGCTTTGTGGACAGGGGGGTTGAAGCTTTCTTT. Protein: CASSFVDRGVEAFF.

This clone was seen only a few times. DNA for the CDR3: TGCGCCAGCAGCTCGGACAACGGGGCAGATACGCAGTATTTT. Its protein is CASSSDNGADTQYF. V gene TRBV5-1 combines with J gene TRBJ2-3; D may match TRBD1 or TRBD2 (5 bases each). Deletions cut 3 bases from V and 4 bases from J, with 12 bases between. The CDR3 totals 14 residues. Germline V gives CDR1 SGHRS, CDR2 YFSETQ.

V is TRBV4-2 and J is TRBJ2-1; D uncertain. This CDR3 has 14 amino acids. Per the germline V gene, CDR1 is LGHNA and CDR2 is YNFKEQ. The V gene lost 0 bases and the J gene lost 5 bases, with 8 bases spanning the gap. As DNA, the CDR3 is TGTGCCAGCAGCCAAGAAGGCAGTCACAATGAGCAGTTCTTC. It translates to CASSQEGSHNEQFF.

The rearrangement joins TRBV5-1 to TRBJ2-7; D perhaps matches TRBD2 (6 bases). Germline V gene data show CDR1 as SGHRS and CDR2 as YFSETQ. This CDR3 spans 15 amino acids. The V gene lost 0 bases and the J gene lost 3 bases, with 13 bases spanning the gap. The chain's CDR3 is CASSLEIAADYEQYF. The CDR3 DNA is TGCGCCAGCAGCTTGGAAATAGCGGCGGACTACGAGCAGTACTTC.

This clone was recorded a few times. As DNA, the CDR3 is TGTGCCAGCCGGCTGGGCGGCTCGGATGAGCAGTTCTTC. Amino acid sequence: CASRLGGSDEQFF. The rearrangement uses TRBV11-2 and TRBJ2-1; D unclear. V gave up 8 bases and J gave up 8 bases, with 16 bases separating them. Per germline, CDR1 SGHAT and CDR2 FQNNGV. The CDR3 is 13 residues long.

The J gene is TRBJ2-6, the V gene TRBV6-1, with D unresolved. The CDR3 length is 16 residues. V gave up 4 bases and J gave up 0 bases, with 10 bases separating them. Germline CDR1 MNHNS, CDR2 SASEGT. CDR3 sequence: CASSAGPNSGANVLTF. CDR3 sequence (DNA): TGTGCCAGCAGTGCAGGTCCTAACTCTGGGGCCAACGTCCTGACTTTC.

Concerning this clone: This sample also contains other DNA sequences that code for the same CDR3. V gene TRBV7-2 combines with J gene TRBJ2-1, with D hard to call. Germline V gene data show CDR1 as SGHTA and CDR2 as FQGNSA. The CDR3 is 15 amino acids. V dropped 2 bases and J dropped 2 bases, with 10 bases sitting between them. CDR3 nucleotides: TGTGCCAGCAGCTTACTTGCCCTCACCTACAATGAGCAGTTCTTC. Translation: CASSLLALTYNEQFF.

The table lists this clone with a few counts. The V gene is TRBV7-2, the J gene TRBJ1-5, with a weak D call TRBD1 (5 bases). CDR1 and CDR2 from the germline V gene are SGHTA and FQGNSA. The V end lost 1 base, the J end lost 7 bases, and 8 bases lay between the germline ends. The length of the CDR3 is 13 residues. Written as DNA, the CDR3 is TGTGCCAGCAGCTTAGACAGGCAGCAGCCCCAGCATTTT. Translation: CASSLDRQQPQHF. Drawing the rest from reference TRBV7-2 and TRBJ1-5, the complete variable domain is GAGVSQSPSNKVTEKGKDVELRCDPISGHTALYWYRQSLGQGLEFLIYFQGNSAPDKSGLPSDRFSAERTGGSVSTLTIQRTQQEDSAVYLCASSLDRQQPQHFGDGTRLSIL.

The rearrangement joins TRBV6-1 to TRBJ1-1; D is uncertain. CDR1 and CDR2 from the germline V gene are MNHNS and SASEGT. V lost 0 bases and J lost 3, with 5 bases in between. There are 13 residues in the CDR3. This CDR3 is CASSEADYTEAFF. Here the CDR3 DNA reads TGTGCCAGCAGTGAAGCGGACTACACTGAAGCTTTCTTT.

This clone has more than one count but fewer than ten. The chain is built from TRBV7-9 and TRBJ2-2; D may be TRBD1 (5 bases). CDR1 SEHNR and CDR2 FQNEAQ come from the germline V gene (reference sequence). CDR3 size: 13 residues. With 5 bases removed from V and 7 bases from J, the gap between germline ends came to 11 bases. CDR3 region: CASSGNRIGELFF. CDR3 DNA: TGTGCCAGCAGCGGGAACAGGATCGGGGAGCTGTTTTTT.

The chain has TRBV19 and TRBJ2-3; 11 positions match TRBD2. CDR3 length: 15 amino acids. Trimming cost V 5 bases and J 6 bases; bases outside gene matches: 7. In germline, CDR1 is LNHDA, CDR2 SQIVND (reference sequence). The CDR3: CASSVSGRGSDTQYF. CDR3 in DNA: TGTGCCAGTAGTGTTAGCGGGAGGGGTTCGGATACGCAGTATTTT. The full variable domain, with the rest looked up from reference TRBV19 and TRBJ2-3, is DGGITQSPKYLFRKEGQNVTLSCEQNLNHDAMYWYRQDPGQGLRLIYYSQIVNDFQKGDIAEGYSVSREKKESFPLTVTSAQKNPTAFYLCASSVSGRGSDTQYFGPGTRLTVL.

V usage is TRBV19 and J usage is TRBJ2-4, with 9 positions matching TRBD1. Germline CDR1 and CDR2: LNHDA and SQIVND (reference sequence). Trimming removed 3 bases from V and 3 bases from J; junction bases left unmatched: 3. This CDR3 has 15 amino acids. The DNA for the CDR3 is TGTGCCAGTAGTATGAGACAGGGGGACAAAAACATTCAGTACTTC. The encoded protein is CASSMRQGDKNIQYF.

This clone was counted only a few times. V gene TRBV7-2 combines with J gene TRBJ1-2; 9 bases align to TRBD1. CDR3 length: 15 residues. Germline V CDR1 and CDR2: SGHTA, FQGNSA. The V segment lost 5 bases and the J segment 4 bases; nucleotides outside the gene matches: 8. Here the CDR3 reads CASSPGQGETYGYTF. As DNA, the CDR3 is TGTGCCAGCAGCCCGGGACAGGGAGAGACCTATGGCTACACCTTC.

The chain combines TRBV5-1 with TRBJ1-4; 9 bases fit TRBD1. Germline V gene sequence: CDR1 SGHRS, CDR2 YFSETQ. The CDR3 covers 18 residues. J gave up 3 bases and V 0 bases, and 9 bases lay outside the gene matches. In nucleotides, the CDR3 is TGCGCCAGCAGCTTGGCCTCCTGGACAGGGGTGTCTAATGAAAAACTGTTTTTT. Translation: CASSLASWTGVSNEKLFF.

The V and J genes are TRBV9 and TRBJ2-3; 9 bases fit TRBD2. Germline V gene sequence: CDR1 SGDLS, CDR2 YYNGEE. V gave up 4 bases and J gave up 5 bases; unmatched junction bases: 11. There are 16 residues in the CDR3. The CDR3 here is CASSSRAGGVGDTQYF. The CDR3 nucleotides read TGTGCCAGCAGCTCACGAGCGGGAGGAGTTGGAGATACGCAGTATTTT. Full variable domain (missing parts from reference TRBV9 and TRBJ2-3): DSGVTQTPKHLITATGQRVTLRCSPRSGDLSVYWYQQSLDQGLQFLIQYYNGEERAKGNILERFSAQQFPDLHSELNLSSLELGDSALYFCASSSRAGGVGDTQYFGPGTRLTVL.

The chain is built from TRBV6-1 and TRBJ1-2; 7 bases line up with TRBD1. Trimming removed 8 bases from V and 6 bases from J; junction bases left unmatched: 12. Germline CDR1 and CDR2: MNHNS and SASEGT. The CDR3 totals 14 residues. CDR3 in amino acids: CASDRDSAKNGYTF. Written as DNA, the CDR3 is TGTGCCAGCGATAGGGACAGTGCCAAAAATGGCTACACCTTC.

This sequence joins TRBV13 and TRBJ2-3; TRBD1 matches 7 bases. The junction had 6 bases not matched to a gene; V was cut back by 5 bases and J by 1 base. This CDR3 has 15 residues. Germline V gives CDR1 PRHDT, CDR2 FYEKMQ (reference sequence). This CDR3 reads CASSLTGVGTDTQYF. CDR3 DNA sequence: TGTGCCAGCAGCCTTACAGGGGTTGGCACAGATACGCAGTATTTT.

This chain joins TRBV18 and TRBJ2-1; 8 nucleotides align to TRBD2. The CDR3 consists of 16 residues. CDR1 and CDR2 from the germline V gene are KGHSH and LQKENI. The V and J ends lost 0 bases and 4 bases, in that order; junction bases with no gene match: 5. CDR3 sequence reads: CASSPPSGNLYNEQFF. Written as DNA, the CDR3 is TGTGCCAGCTCACCACCTAGCGGGAATTTGTACAATGAGCAGTTCTTC.